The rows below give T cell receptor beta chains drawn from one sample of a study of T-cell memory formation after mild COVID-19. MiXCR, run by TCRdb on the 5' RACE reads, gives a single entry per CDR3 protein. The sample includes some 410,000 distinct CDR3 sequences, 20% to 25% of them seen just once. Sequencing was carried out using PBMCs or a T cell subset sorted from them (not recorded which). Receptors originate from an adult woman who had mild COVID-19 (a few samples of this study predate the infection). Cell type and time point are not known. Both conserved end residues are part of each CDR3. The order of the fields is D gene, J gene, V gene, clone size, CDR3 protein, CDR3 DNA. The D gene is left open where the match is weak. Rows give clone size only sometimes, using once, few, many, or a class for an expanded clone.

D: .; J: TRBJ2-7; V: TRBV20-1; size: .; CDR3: CSAELRWGEQYF; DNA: TGCAGTGCGGAGCTACGGTGGGGGGAGCAGTACTTC
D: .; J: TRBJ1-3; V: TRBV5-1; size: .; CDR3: CASSLYMEGLSAGNTIYF; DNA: TGCGCCAGCAGCTTGTACATGGAGGGCCTTTCTGCCGGAAACACCATATATTTT
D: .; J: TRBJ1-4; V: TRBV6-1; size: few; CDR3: CASLRNGEKLFF; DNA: TGTGCCAGCCTTCGGAATGGCGAAAAACTGTTTTTT
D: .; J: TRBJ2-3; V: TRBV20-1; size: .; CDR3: CSARKDTDTQYF; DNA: TGCAGTGCTAGAAAGGACACAGATACGCAGTATTTT
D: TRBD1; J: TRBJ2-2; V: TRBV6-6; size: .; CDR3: CAGRPGGANTGELFF; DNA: TGTGCCGGACGACCAGGGGGCGCGAACACCGGGGAGCTGTTTTTT
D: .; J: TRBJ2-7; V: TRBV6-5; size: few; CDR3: CASTRGARYEQYF; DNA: TGTGCCAGCACGAGGGGAGCCAGGTACGAGCAGTACTTC
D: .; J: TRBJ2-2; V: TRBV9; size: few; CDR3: CASSVAPLRGENTGELFF; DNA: TGTGCCAGCAGCGTAGCACCCCTTCGGGGCGAGAACACCGGGGAGCTGTTTTTT
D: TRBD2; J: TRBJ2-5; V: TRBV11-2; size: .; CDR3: CASSLGTSGSWETQYF; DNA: TGTGCCAGCAGCCTCGGGACTAGCGGGAGCTGGGAGACCCAGTACTTC
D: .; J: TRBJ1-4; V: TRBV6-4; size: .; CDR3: CASSPGHSTNEKLFF; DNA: TGTGCCAGCAGCCCGGGACACTCCACTAATGAAAAACTGTTTTTT
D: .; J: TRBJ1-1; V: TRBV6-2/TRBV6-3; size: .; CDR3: CASRTAPLEAFF; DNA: TGTGCCAGCAGAACGGCCCCACTTGAAGCTTTCTTT
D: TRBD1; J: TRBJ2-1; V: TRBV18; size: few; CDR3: CASSLAGPDRGHNEQFF; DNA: TGTGCCAGCTCACTCGCCGGCCCGGACAGGGGACACAATGAGCAGTTCTTC
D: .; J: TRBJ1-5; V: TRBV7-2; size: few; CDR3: CASSARGGGNQPQHF; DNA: TGTGCCAGCAGCGCCAGGGGAGGGGGCAATCAGCCCCAGCATTTT
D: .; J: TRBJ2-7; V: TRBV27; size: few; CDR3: CASSLWDGTYEQYF; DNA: TGTGCCAGCAGTTTGTGGGACGGTACCTACGAGCAGTACTTC
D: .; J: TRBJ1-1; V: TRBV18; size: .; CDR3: CASSLIQGTEAFF; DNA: TGTGCCAGCTCGCTTATACAGGGCACTGAAGCTTTCTTT
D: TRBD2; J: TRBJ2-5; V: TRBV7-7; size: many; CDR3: CASSSGLAGGTQYF; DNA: TGTGCTAGCAGCTCCGGACTAGCGGGAGGGACCCAGTACTTC
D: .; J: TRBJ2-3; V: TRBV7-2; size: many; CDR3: CASSSPSTDTQYF; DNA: TGTGCCAGCAGCTCCCCCAGCACAGATACGCAGTATTTT
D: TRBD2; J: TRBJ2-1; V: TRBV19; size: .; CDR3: CASSKRRLAGGLGGNEQFF; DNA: TGTGCCAGTAGTAAGCGGCGACTAGCGGGGGGGCTCGGAGGGAATGAGCAGTTCTTC
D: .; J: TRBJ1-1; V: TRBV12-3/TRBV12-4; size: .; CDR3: CASFAGLNTEAFF; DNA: TGTGCCAGCTTTGCCGGGTTGAACACTGAAGCTTTCTTT
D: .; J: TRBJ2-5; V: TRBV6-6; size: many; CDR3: CASSYYRGGETQYF; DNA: TGTGCCAGCAGTTACTATAGGGGGGGAGAGACCCAGTACTTC
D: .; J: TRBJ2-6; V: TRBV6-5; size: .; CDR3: CASSFQGSSGANVLTF; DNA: TGTGCCAGCAGTTTCCAGGGATCCTCTGGGGCCAACGTCCTGACTTTC
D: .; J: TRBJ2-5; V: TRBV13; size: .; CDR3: CASSPGTARKETQYF; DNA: TGTGCCAGCAGTCCTGGGACCGCACGGAAAGAGACCCAGTACTTC
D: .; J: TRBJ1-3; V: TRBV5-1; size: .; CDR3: CASSPTGNEGGNTIYF; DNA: TGCGCCAGCAGCCCTACAGGGAATGAAGGTGGAAACACCATATATTTT
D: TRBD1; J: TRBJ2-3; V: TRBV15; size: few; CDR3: CATSLRQGTDTQYF; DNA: TGTGCCACCAGCTTACGACAGGGAACAGATACGCAGTATTTT
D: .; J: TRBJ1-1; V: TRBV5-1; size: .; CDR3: CASSLVGFEAFF; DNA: TGCGCCAGCAGCTTGGTGGGGTTTGAAGCTTTCTTT
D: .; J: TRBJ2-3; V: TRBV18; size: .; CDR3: CASPAIGYSTDTQYF; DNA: TGTGCCAGCCCTGCGATTGGGTATAGCACAGATACGCAGTATTTT
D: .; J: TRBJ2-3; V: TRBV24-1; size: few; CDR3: CATSDFSRADTQYF; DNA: TGTGCCACCAGTGATTTCTCAAGGGCGGATACGCAGTATTTT
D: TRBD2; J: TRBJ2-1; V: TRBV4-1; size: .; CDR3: CASRTSGRSDEQFF; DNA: TGCGCCAGCAGGACTAGCGGGAGGTCGGATGAGCAGTTCTTC
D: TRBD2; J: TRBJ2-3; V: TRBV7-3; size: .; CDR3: CASSPGTSATWDTQYF; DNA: TGTGCCAGCAGCCCAGGGACTAGCGCGACCTGGGATACGCAGTATTTT
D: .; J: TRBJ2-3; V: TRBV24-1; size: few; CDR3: CATSDYTTDTQYF; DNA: TGTGCCACCAGTGATTACACCACGGATACGCAGTATTTT
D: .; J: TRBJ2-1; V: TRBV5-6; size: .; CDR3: CASSLASSNEQFF; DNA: TGTGCCAGCAGCTTGGCTTCGTCCAATGAGCAGTTCTTC
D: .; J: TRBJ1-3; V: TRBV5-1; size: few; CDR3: CASSLEGGSGNTIYF; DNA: TGCGCCAGCAGCTTAGAAGGCGGCTCTGGAAACACCATATATTTT
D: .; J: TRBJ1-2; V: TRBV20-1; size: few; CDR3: CSAIRGMGGYTF; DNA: TGCAGTGCTATTAGGGGGATGGGGGGCTACACCTTC
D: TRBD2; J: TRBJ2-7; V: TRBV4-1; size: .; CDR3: CASSPTILAGSYEQYF; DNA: TGCGCCAGCAGCCCGACGATTCTAGCGGGCTCCTACGAGCAGTACTTC
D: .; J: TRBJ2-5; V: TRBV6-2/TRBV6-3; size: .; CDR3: CASTLQGASQETQYF; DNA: TGTGCCAGCACCTTACAGGGCGCTTCCCAAGAGACCCAGTACTTC
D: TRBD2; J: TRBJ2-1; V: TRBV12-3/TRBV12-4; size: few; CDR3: CASSFRGGVYNEQFF; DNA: TGTGCCAGCAGTTTCCGCGGGGGGGTCTATAATGAGCAGTTCTTC
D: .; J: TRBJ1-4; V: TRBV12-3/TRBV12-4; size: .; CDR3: CASSFGRSKGDGEKLFF; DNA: TGTGCCAGCAGTTTCGGCAGGTCAAAAGGGGACGGTGAAAAACTGTTTTTT
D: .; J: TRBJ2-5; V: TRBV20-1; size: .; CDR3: CSAGIGWETQYF; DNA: TGCAGTGCCGGAATCGGATGGGAGACCCAGTACTTC
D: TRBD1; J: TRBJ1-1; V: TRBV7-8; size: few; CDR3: CASTRDRGRSEAFF; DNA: TGTGCCAGCACCAGGGACAGGGGTCGGTCTGAAGCTTTCTTT
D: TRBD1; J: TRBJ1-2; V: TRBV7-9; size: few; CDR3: CASSSDRRKDYGYTF; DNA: TGTGCCAGCAGCTCGGACAGGAGAAAAGACTATGGCTACACCTTC
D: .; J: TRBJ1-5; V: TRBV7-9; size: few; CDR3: CASSFGQGRPNQPQHF; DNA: TGTGCCAGCAGCTTCGGGCAGGGGCGGCCCAATCAGCCCCAGCATTTT
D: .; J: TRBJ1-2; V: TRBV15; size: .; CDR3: CATSRDNGGGGYTF; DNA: TGTGCCACCAGCAGAGACAACGGTGGGGGAGGCTACACCTTC
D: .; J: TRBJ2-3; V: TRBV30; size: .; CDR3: CAWSPRATDTQYF; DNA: TGTGCCTGGAGTCCCCGGGCCACAGATACGCAGTATTTT
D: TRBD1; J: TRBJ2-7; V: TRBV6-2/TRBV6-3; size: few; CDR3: CASSSTGPTYEQYF; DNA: TGTGCCAGCAGTTCGACAGGGCCAACCTACGAGCAGTACTTC
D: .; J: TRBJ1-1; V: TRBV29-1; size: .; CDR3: CSVEEPGAEAFF; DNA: TGCAGCGTTGAAGAGCCAGGGGCTGAAGCTTTCTTT
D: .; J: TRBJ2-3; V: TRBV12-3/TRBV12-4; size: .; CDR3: CASSFQASQGHTQYF; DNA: TGTGCCAGCAGTTTCCAGGCTTCTCAAGGGCATACGCAGTATTTT
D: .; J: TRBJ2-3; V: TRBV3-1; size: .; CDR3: CASSTAQGIGDTQYF; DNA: TGTGCCAGCAGCACCGCTCAGGGAATCGGAGATACGCAGTATTTT
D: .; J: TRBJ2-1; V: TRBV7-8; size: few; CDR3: CASSLEPKGPSYNEQFF; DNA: TGTGCCAGCAGCTTAGAGCCAAAGGGCCCATCCTACAATGAGCAGTTCTTC
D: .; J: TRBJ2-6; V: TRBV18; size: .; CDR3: CASSPSTFSGANVLTF; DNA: TGTGCCAGCTCACCCTCGACGTTCTCTGGGGCCAACGTCCTGACTTTC
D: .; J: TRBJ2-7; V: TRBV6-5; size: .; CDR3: CASSYSAGTGAYEQYF; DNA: TGTGCCAGCAGTTACTCAGCGGGGACAGGCGCTTACGAGCAGTACTTC
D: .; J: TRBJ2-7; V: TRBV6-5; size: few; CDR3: CASSYRNRYQRGYEQYF; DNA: TGTGCCAGCAGTTATCGCAACCGCTATCAGAGGGGCTACGAGCAGTACTTC
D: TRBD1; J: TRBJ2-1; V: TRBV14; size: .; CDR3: CASSQAAGTGIYNEQFF; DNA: TGTGCCAGCAGCCAAGCCGCGGGGACAGGGATATACAATGAGCAGTTCTTC
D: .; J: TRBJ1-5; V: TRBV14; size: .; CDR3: CASTPSLPQHF; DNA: TGTGCCAGCACCCCTTCGCTGCCCCAGCATTTT
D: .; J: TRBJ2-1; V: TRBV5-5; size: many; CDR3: CASSLGLNNEQFF; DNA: TGTGCCAGCAGCTTGGGCCTAAACAATGAGCAGTTCTTC
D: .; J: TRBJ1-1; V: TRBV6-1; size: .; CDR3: CASSARLNGNTEAFF; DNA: TGTGCCAGCAGTGCCCGACTCAACGGGAACACTGAAGCTTTCTTT
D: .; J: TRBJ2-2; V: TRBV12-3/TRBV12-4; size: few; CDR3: CASRLGKTGGDANTGELFF; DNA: TGTGCCAGCAGACTCGGCAAAACGGGCGGAGACGCGAACACCGGGGAGCTGTTTTTT
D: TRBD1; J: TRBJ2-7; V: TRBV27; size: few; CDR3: CASSPRGGTGDYEQYF; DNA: TGTGCCAGCAGCCCAAGAGGAGGGACAGGGGACTACGAGCAGTACTTC